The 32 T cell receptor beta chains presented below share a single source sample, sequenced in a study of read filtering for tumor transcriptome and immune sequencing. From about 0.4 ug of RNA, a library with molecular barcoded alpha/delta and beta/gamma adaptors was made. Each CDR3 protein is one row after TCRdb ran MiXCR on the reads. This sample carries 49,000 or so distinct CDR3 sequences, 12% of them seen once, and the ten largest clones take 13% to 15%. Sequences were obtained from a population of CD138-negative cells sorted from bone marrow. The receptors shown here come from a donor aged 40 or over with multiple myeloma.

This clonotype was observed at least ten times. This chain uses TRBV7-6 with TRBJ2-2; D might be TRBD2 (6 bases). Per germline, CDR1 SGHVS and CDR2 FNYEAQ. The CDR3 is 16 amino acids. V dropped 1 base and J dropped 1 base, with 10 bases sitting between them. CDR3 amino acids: CASSLEAAGNTGELFF. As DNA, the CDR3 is TGTGCCAGCAGCTTAGAGGCAGCGGGGAACACCGGGGAGCTGTTTTTT.

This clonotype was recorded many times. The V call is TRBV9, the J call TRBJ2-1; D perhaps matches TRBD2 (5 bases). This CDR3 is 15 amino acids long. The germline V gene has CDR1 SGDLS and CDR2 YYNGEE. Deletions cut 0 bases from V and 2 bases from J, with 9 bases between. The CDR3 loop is CASSVAGIPYNEQFF. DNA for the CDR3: TGTGCCAGCAGCGTAGCCGGGATCCCCTACAATGAGCAGTTCTTC.

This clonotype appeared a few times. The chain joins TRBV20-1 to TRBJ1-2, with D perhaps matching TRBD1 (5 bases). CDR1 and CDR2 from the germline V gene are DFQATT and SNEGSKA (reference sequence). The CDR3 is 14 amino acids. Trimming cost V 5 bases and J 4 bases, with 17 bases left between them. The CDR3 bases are TGCAGTGCTCCGGGGGACCGCGATTTCTATGGCTACACCTTC. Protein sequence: CSAPGDRDFYGYTF.

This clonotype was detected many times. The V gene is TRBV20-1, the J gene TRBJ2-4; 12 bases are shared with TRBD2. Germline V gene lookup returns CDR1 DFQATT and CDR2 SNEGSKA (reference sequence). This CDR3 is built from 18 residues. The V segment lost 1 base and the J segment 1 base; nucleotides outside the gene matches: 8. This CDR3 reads CSARVPSGRAGAKNIQYF. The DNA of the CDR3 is TGCAGTGCTAGAGTCCCTAGCGGGAGGGCCGGGGCCAAAAACATTCAGTACTTC.

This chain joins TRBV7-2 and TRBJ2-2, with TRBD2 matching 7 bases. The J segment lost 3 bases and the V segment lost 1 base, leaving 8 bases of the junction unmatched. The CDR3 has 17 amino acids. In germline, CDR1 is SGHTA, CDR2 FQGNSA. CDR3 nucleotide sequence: TGTGCCAGCAGCTTAGGACTAGCATCGGGGGACACCGGGGAGCTGTTTTTT. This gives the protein CASSLGLASGDTGELFF.

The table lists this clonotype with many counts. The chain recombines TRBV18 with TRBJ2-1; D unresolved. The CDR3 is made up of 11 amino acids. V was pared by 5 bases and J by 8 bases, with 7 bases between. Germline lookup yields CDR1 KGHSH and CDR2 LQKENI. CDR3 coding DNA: TGTGCCAGCTCATCGAGAGATGAGCAGTTCTTC. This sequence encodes CASSSRDEQFF.

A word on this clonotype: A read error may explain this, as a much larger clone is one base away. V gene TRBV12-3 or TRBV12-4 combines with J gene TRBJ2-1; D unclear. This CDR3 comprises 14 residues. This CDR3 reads CASSFQLAQVEKFF. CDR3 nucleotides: TGTGCCAGCAGTTTCCAGTTGGCCCAGGTTGAGAAGTTCTTC.

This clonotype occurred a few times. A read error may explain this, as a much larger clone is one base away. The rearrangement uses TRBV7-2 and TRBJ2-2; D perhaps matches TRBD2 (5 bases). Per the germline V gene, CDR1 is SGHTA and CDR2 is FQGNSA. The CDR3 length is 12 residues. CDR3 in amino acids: CASSFSSGEQFF. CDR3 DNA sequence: TGTGCCAGCAGCTTCTCGTCCGGGGAGCAGTTTTTT.

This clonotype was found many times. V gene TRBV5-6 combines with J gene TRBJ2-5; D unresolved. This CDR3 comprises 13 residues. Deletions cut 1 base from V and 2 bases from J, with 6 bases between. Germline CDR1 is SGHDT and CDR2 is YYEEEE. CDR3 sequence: CASSLFLQETQYF. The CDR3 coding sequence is TGTGCCAGCAGCTTGTTTTTGCAAGAGACCCAGTACTTC.

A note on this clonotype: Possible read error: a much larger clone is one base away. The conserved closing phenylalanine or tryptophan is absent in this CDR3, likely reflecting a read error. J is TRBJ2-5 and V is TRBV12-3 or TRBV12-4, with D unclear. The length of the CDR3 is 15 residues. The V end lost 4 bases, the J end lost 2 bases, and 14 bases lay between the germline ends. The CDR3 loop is CASSSLTLGQETQYL. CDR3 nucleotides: TGTGCCAGCAGTTCTCTCACCCTAGGGCAAGAGACCCAGTACCTC.

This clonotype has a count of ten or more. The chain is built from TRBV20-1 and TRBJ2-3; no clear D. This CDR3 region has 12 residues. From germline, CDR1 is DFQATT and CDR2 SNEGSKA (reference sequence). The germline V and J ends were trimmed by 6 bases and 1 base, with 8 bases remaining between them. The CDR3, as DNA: TGCAGTGCACTCGGAGGCACAGATACGCAGTATTTT. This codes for CSALGGTDTQYF.

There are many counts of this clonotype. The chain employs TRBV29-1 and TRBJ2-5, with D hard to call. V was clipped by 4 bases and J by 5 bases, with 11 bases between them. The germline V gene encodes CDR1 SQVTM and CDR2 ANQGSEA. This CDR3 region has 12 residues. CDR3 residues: CSVVSRFETQYF. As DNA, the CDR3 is TGCAGCGTTGTGAGTAGGTTTGAGACCCAGTACTTC. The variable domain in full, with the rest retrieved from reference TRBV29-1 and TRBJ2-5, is SAVISQKPSRDICQRGTSLTIQCQVDSQVTMMFWYRQQPGQSLTLIATANQGSEATYESGFVIDKFPISRPNLTFSTLTVSNMSPEDSSIYLCSVVSRFETQYFGPGTRLLVL.

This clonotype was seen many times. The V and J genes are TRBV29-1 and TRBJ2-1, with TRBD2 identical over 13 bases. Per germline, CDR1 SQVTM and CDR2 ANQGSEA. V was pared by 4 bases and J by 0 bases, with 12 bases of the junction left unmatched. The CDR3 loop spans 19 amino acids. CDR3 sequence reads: CSVGHPGTSGISSYNEQFF. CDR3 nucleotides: TGCAGCGTTGGACACCCGGGGACTAGCGGGATTAGCTCCTACAATGAGCAGTTCTTC.

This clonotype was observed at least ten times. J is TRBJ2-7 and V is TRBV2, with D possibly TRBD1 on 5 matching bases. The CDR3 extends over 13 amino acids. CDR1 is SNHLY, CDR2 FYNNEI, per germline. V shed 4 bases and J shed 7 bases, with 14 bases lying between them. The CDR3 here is CASSALTVEEQYF. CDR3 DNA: TGTGCCAGCAGTGCTTTGACAGTAGAGGAGCAGTACTTC.

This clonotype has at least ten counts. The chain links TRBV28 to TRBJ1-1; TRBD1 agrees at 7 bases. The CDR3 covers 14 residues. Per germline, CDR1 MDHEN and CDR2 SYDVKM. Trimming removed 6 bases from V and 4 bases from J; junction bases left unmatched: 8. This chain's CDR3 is CASRQTGLRTEAFF. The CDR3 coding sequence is TGTGCCAGCAGACAGACAGGGCTGCGCACTGAAGCTTTCTTT.

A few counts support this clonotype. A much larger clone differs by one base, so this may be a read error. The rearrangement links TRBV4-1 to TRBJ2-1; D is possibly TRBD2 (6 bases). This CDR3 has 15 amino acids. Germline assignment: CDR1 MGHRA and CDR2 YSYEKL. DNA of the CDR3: TGCGCCAGCAGCCAAGTCGGGAGTAACGTGAATGGGCAGTTCTTC. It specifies CASSQVGSNVNGQFF.

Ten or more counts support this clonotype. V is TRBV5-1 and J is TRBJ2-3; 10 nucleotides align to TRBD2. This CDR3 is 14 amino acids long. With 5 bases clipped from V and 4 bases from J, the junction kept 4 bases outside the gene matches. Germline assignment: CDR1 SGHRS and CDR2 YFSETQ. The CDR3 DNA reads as TGCGCCAGCAGTGGGACTAGCGCAGCAGATACGCAGTATTTT. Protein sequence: CASSGTSAADTQYF.

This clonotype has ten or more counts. CDR3 loop: CSARAGPQSNTEAFF. CDR3 sequence (DNA): TGCAGTGCTAGGGCAGGGCCACAGTCGAACACTGAAGCTTTCTTT. The chain employs TRBV20-1 and TRBJ1-1; TRBD1 might be the D (5 bases). Germline CDR1 and CDR2: DFQATT and SNEGSKA (reference sequence). Between the trimmed V and J ends, which lost 3 bases and 1 base, there was a span of 15 bases. CDR3 length: 15 residues.

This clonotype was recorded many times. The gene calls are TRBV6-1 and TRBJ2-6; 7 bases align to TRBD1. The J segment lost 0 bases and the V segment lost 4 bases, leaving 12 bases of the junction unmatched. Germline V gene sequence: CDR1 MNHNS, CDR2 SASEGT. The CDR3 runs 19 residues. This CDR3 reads CASSGMNRGSVSGANVLTF. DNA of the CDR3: TGTGCCAGCAGTGGAATGAACAGGGGAAGCGTCTCTGGGGCCAACGTCCTGACTTTC.

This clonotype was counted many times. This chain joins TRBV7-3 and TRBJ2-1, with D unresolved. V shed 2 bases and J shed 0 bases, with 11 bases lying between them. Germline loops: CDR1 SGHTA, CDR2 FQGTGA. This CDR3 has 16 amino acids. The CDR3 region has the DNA TGTGCCAGCAGCTTAGCGCCTAGGAGCTCCTACAATGAGCAGTTCTTC. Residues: CASSLAPRSSYNEQFF.

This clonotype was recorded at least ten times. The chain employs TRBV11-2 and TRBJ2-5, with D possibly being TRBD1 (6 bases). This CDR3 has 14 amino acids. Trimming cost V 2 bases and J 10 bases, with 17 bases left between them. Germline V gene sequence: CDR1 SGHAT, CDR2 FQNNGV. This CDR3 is CASSLRGHLYGQYF. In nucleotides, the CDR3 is TGTGCCAGCAGCTTACGGGGACATTTGTATGGCCAGTACTTC.

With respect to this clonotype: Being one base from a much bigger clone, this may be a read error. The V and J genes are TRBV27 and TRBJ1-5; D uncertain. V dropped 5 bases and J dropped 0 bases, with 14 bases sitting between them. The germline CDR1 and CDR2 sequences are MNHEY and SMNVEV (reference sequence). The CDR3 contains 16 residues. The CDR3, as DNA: TGTGCCAGCAGTCAGGCAGGACTCCCTAGCAATCAGCCCCAGCATTTT. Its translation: CASSQAGLPSNQPQHF.

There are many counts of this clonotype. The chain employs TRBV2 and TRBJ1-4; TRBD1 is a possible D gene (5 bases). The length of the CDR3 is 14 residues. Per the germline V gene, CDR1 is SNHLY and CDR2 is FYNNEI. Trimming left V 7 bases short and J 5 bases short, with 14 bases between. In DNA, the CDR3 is TGTGCCAGCACTCCGGGACGATGGAATGAAAAACTGTTTTTT. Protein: CASTPGRWNEKLFF.

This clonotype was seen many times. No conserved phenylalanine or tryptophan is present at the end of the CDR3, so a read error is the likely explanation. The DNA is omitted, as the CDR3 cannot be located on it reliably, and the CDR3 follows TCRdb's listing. The CDR3 here is CASSHTLS. The chain combines TRBV14 with TRBJ2-7; TRBD2, the table's D call, was not compared with the DNA. The CDR3 totals 8 residues, both ends included. CDR1 is SGHDN, CDR2 FVKESK, per germline.

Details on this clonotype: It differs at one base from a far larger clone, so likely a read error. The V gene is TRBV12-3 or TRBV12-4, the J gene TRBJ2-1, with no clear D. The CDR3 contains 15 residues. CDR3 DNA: TGTGTCAGCAGTACCAGTCCTCTCCCGGGTAATGAGCAGCTCTTC. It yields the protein CVSSTSPLPGNEQLF.

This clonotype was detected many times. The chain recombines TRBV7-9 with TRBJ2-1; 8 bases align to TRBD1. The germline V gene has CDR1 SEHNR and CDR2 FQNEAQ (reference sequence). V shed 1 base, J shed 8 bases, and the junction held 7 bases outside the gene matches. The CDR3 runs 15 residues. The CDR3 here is CASSLGQGIDDEQFF. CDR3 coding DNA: TGTGCCAGCAGCTTAGGACAGGGGATAGACGATGAGCAGTTCTTC.

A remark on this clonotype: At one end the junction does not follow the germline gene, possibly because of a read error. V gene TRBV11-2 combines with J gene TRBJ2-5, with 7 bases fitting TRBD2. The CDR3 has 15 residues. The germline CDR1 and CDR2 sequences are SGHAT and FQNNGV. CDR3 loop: CASSSLAGDGEIQYF. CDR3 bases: TGTGCCAGCAGCTCACTTGCGGGAGACGGGGAGATCCAGTACTTC.

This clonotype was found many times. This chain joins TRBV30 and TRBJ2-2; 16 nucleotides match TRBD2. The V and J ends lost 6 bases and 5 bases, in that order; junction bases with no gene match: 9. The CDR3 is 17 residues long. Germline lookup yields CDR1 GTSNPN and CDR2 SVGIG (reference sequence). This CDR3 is CACSPGTSGRGTGELFF. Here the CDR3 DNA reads TGTGCCTGCAGTCCCGGGACTAGCGGGAGGGGTACCGGGGAGCTGTTTTTT. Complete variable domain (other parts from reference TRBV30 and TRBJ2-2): SQTIHQWPATLVQPVGSPLSLECTVEGTSNPNLYWYRQAAGRGLQLLFYSVGIGQISSEVPQNLSASRPQDRQFILSSKKLLLSDSGFYLCACSPGTSGRGTGELFFGEGSRLTVL.

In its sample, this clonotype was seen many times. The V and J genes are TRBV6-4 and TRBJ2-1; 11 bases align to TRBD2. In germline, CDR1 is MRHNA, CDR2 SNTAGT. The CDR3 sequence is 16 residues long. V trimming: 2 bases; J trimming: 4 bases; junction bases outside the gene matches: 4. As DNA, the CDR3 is TGTGCCAGCAGTGACGGTAGCGGGAGGGGGTACAATGAGCAGTTCTTC. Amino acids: CASSDGSGRGYNEQFF.

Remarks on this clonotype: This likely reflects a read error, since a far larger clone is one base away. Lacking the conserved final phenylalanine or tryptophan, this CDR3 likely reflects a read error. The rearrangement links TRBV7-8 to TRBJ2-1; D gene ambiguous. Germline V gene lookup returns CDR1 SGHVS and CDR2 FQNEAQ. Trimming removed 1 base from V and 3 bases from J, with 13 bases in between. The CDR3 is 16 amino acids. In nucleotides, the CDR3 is TGTGCCAGCAGCTTAGTTTTGAAGTCGGGCTACAATGAGCAGTTCTCC. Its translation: CASSLVLKSGYNEQFS.

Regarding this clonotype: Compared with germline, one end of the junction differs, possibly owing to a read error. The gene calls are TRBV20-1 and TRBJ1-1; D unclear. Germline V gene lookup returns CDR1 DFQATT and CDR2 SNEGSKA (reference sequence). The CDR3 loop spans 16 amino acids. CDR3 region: CGARDERGPRDTEAFF. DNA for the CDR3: TGCGGTGCTAGAGACGAAAGAGGACCGAGGGACACTGAAGCTTTCTTT.

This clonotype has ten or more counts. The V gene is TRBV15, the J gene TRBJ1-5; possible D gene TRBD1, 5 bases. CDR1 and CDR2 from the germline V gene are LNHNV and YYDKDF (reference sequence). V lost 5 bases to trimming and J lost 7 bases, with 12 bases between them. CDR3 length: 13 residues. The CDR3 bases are TGTGCCACCAGCCCTGGCAGGGAACAGCCCCAGCATTTT. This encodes CATSPGREQPQHF. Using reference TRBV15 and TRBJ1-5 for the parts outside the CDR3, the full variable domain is DAMVIQNPRYQVTQFGKPVTLSCSQTLNHNVMYWYQQKSSQAPKLLFHYYDKDFNNEADTPDNFQSRRPNTSFCFLDIRSPGLGDTAMYLCATSPGREQPQHFGDGTRLSIL.